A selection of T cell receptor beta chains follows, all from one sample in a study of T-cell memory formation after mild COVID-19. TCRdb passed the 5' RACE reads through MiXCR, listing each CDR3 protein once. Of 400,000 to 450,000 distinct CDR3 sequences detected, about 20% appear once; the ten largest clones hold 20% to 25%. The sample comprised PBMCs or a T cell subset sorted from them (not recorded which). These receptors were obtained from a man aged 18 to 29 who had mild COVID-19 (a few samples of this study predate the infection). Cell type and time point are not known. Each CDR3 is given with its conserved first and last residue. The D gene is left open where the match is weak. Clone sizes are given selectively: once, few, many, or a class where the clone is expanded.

CDR3 protein: CASSQSDNTDTQYF
CDR3 DNA: TGTGCCAGCAGCCAGTCAGACAACACAGATACGCAGTATTTT
V gene: TRBV14
clone size: -
J gene: TRBJ2-3
D gene: -

CDR3 protein: CASSIGAGPGANVLTF
CDR3 DNA: TGTGCCAGTAGTATAGGTGCAGGGCCTGGGGCCAACGTCCTGACTTTC
V gene: TRBV19
clone size: -
J gene: TRBJ2-6
D gene: -

CDR3 protein: CATSRGPPGSGNTIYF
CDR3 DNA: TGTGCCACCAGCAGAGGCCCTCCGGGCTCTGGAAACACCATATATTTT
V gene: TRBV15
clone size: -
J gene: TRBJ1-3
D gene: -

CDR3 protein: CASSSLVGGYHTTRQYF
CDR3 DNA: TGTGCCAGCAGTTCTTTGGTGGGGGGCTACCATACCACCCGGCAGTACTTC
V gene: TRBV27
clone size: many
J gene: TRBJ2-7
D gene: -

CDR3 protein: CASSGQGGADTQYF
CDR3 DNA: TGTGCCAGCAGTGGACAGGGGGGCGCAGATACGCAGTATTTT
V gene: TRBV6-2/TRBV6-3
clone size: few
J gene: TRBJ2-3
D gene: TRBD1

CDR3 protein: CASSSSRQGDYGYTF
CDR3 DNA: TGTGCCAGCAGCTCGTCAAGACAGGGTGACTATGGCTACACCTTC
V gene: TRBV13
clone size: few
J gene: TRBJ1-2
D gene: TRBD1

CDR3 protein: CSARVSGANVLTF
CDR3 DNA: TGCAGTGCTAGAGTCTCTGGGGCCAACGTCCTGACTTTC
V gene: TRBV20-1
clone size: many
J gene: TRBJ2-6
D gene: -

CDR3 protein: CASNLLRGSTYEQYF
CDR3 DNA: TGTGCCAGCAATCTGCTCCGAGGCAGCACCTACGAGCAGTACTTC
V gene: TRBV6-6
clone size: few
J gene: TRBJ2-7
D gene: -

CDR3 protein: CASRKISGGPFGTQYF
CDR3 DNA: TGTGCCAGCAGAAAGATCAGCGGGGGCCCATTCGGGACCCAGTACTTC
V gene: TRBV27
clone size: -
J gene: TRBJ2-5
D gene: TRBD2

CDR3 protein: CASSPRGRRVQPQHF
CDR3 DNA: TGTGCCAGCAGTCCCCGGGGGCGCAGAGTTCAGCCCCAGCATTTT
V gene: TRBV12-3/TRBV12-4
clone size: -
J gene: TRBJ1-5
D gene: -

CDR3 protein: CASSDPGVGGYTF
CDR3 DNA: TGTGCCAGCAGTGATCCAGGGGTGGGTGGCTACACCTTC
V gene: TRBV25-1
clone size: few
J gene: TRBJ1-2
D gene: -

CDR3 protein: CASSQGLSHSPLHF
CDR3 DNA: TGTGCCAGCAGCCAAGGACTTTCCCATTCACCCCTCCACTTT
V gene: TRBV3-1
clone size: few
J gene: TRBJ1-6
D gene: -

CDR3 protein: CSAGRPNTGELFF
CDR3 DNA: TGCAGTGCGGGCAGACCGAACACCGGGGAGCTGTTTTTT
V gene: TRBV20-1
clone size: -
J gene: TRBJ2-2
D gene: -

CDR3 protein: CASSAGPPPTEAFF
CDR3 DNA: TGTGCCAGCAGCGCCGGACCTCCCCCGACTGAAGCTTTCTTT
V gene: TRBV7-3
clone size: -
J gene: TRBJ1-1
D gene: -

CDR3 protein: CASSLLEHYGYTF
CDR3 DNA: TGTGCCAGCAGCTTGCTCGAACACTATGGCTACACCTTC
V gene: TRBV5-5
clone size: many
J gene: TRBJ1-2
D gene: -

CDR3 protein: CASSLVSGGTGIFYEQYF
CDR3 DNA: TGCGCCAGCAGCTTGGTTTCGGGCGGGACAGGGATATTCTACGAGCAGTACTTC
V gene: TRBV5-1
clone size: -
J gene: TRBJ2-7
D gene: TRBD1

CDR3 protein: CASSRRAGELFF
CDR3 DNA: TGTGCCAGCAGCCGCCGGGCCGGGGAGCTGTTTTTT
V gene: TRBV7-3
clone size: -
J gene: TRBJ2-2
D gene: -

CDR3 protein: CANSLGPHSPLHF
CDR3 DNA: TGTGCCAACTCTTTGGGGCCACATTCACCCCTCCACTTT
V gene: TRBV6-4
clone size: -
J gene: TRBJ1-6
D gene: -

CDR3 protein: CASTPNTPGLAGARTDTQYF
CDR3 DNA: TGTGCCAGCACCCCTAACACCCCGGGACTAGCGGGGGCCCGCACAGATACGCAGTATTTT
V gene: TRBV6-5
clone size: -
J gene: TRBJ2-3
D gene: TRBD2

CDR3 protein: CATRSGVSNQPQHF
CDR3 DNA: TGTGCCACCCGATCCGGGGTAAGCAATCAGCCCCAGCATTTT
V gene: TRBV28
clone size: few
J gene: TRBJ1-5
D gene: -

CDR3 protein: CSVGEETDTQYF
CDR3 DNA: TGCAGCGTCGGCGAGGAGACAGATACGCAGTATTTT
V gene: TRBV29-1
clone size: -
J gene: TRBJ2-3
D gene: -

CDR3 protein: CSASYRGTYEQYF
CDR3 DNA: TGCAGTGCTTCCTACAGGGGCACCTACGAGCAGTACTTC
V gene: TRBV20-1
clone size: few
J gene: TRBJ2-7
D gene: TRBD1

CDR3 protein: CASSLEGNEKLFF
CDR3 DNA: TGCGCCAGCAGCTTAGAAGGGAATGAAAAACTGTTTTTT
V gene: TRBV5-1
clone size: few
J gene: TRBJ1-4
D gene: -

CDR3 protein: CSATGRASGPGSYNEQFF
CDR3 DNA: TGCAGTGCTACCGGGAGGGCTAGCGGGCCCGGCTCCTACAATGAGCAGTTCTTC
V gene: TRBV20-1
clone size: -
J gene: TRBJ2-1
D gene: TRBD2

CDR3 protein: CASSPGLAVNNEQFF
CDR3 DNA: TGCGCCAGCAGCCCGGGACTAGCGGTAAACAATGAGCAGTTCTTC
V gene: TRBV5-1
clone size: -
J gene: TRBJ2-1
D gene: TRBD2

CDR3 protein: CAIRGSNQPQHF
CDR3 DNA: TGTGCCATCCGCGGGTCCAATCAGCCCCAGCATTTT
V gene: TRBV10-3
clone size: -
J gene: TRBJ1-5
D gene: -

CDR3 protein: CASIRTRGEKLFF
CDR3 DNA: TGTGCCAGCATTCGGACCCGAGGGGAAAAACTGTTTTTT
V gene: TRBV28
clone size: -
J gene: TRBJ1-4
D gene: -

CDR3 protein: CASSSWGEQFF
CDR3 DNA: TGCGCCAGCAGTAGCTGGGGTGAGCAGTTCTTC
V gene: TRBV10-2
clone size: -
J gene: TRBJ2-1
D gene: -

CDR3 protein: CASSVAAHQYF
CDR3 DNA: TGTGCCAGCAGTGTGGCGGCCCACCAGTACTTC
V gene: TRBV25-1
clone size: once
J gene: TRBJ2-5
D gene: -

CDR3 protein: CSARAIETQYF
CDR3 DNA: TGCAGTGCTAGGGCCATTGAGACCCAGTACTTC
V gene: TRBV20-1
clone size: few
J gene: TRBJ2-5
D gene: -

CDR3 protein: CASRQGPSTDTQYF
CDR3 DNA: TGTGCCAGCAGACAGGGGCCTAGCACAGATACGCAGTATTTT
V gene: TRBV7-9
clone size: few
J gene: TRBJ2-3
D gene: TRBD1

CDR3 protein: CASSREQQGNTEAFF
CDR3 DNA: TGTGCCAGCAGCCGTGAGCAACAGGGGAACACTGAAGCTTTCTTT
V gene: TRBV7-9
clone size: -
J gene: TRBJ1-1
D gene: -

CDR3 protein: CASSLGGGSNYGYTF
CDR3 DNA: TGTGCCAGCAGCTTAGGGGGGGGCTCTAACTATGGCTACACCTTC
V gene: TRBV7-8
clone size: few
J gene: TRBJ1-2
D gene: -

CDR3 protein: CSASFVRGGTDTQYF
CDR3 DNA: TGCAGTGCTAGTTTCGTTCGGGGGGGAACAGATACGCAGTATTTT
V gene: TRBV20-1
clone size: -
J gene: TRBJ2-3
D gene: TRBD2

CDR3 protein: CASSQDAPPGGEQFF
CDR3 DNA: TGCGCCAGCAGCCAGGATGCCCCCCCGGGAGGGGAGCAGTTCTTC
V gene: TRBV4-3
clone size: few
J gene: TRBJ2-1
D gene: TRBD2

CDR3 protein: CASSAQPGQAYGYTF
CDR3 DNA: TGCGCCAGCAGCGCTCAACCGGGACAGGCTTATGGCTACACCTTC
V gene: TRBV5-1
clone size: -
J gene: TRBJ1-2
D gene: TRBD1

CDR3 protein: CASSLGENYGYTF
CDR3 DNA: TGTGCCAGCAGCCTGGGGGAAAACTATGGCTACACCTTC
V gene: TRBV7-9
clone size: -
J gene: TRBJ1-2
D gene: -